These 10 T cell receptor beta chains came from one sample sequenced in a study of OX40 agonist ivuxolimab in advanced cancers. The data were produced by immunoSEQ multiplex PCR, yet TCRdb's version contains in-frame clones alone and is incomplete. The table includes approximately 50,000 clones, 80% detected once. Sample: CD4+ or CD8+ T cells sorted from blood, taken in a trial of the OX40 agonist ivuxolimab. The receptors stem from an adult with an advanced solid tumor such as melanoma, head and neck, liver or kidney cancer.

The chain joins TRBV2 to TRBJ2-7; 16 bases are shared with TRBD2. With 1 base clipped from V and 0 bases from J, the junction kept 21 bases outside the gene matches. Germline CDR1 and CDR2: SNHLY and FYNNEI. This CDR3 comprises 24 residues. In nucleotides, the CDR3 is TGTGCCAGCAGTGAAGACCTTGCCGGGACTAGCGGGAGGGCCCAGCTGCCGGGCTCCTACGAGCAGTACTTC. Translated: CASSEDLAGTSGRAQLPGSYEQYF.

The chain is built from TRBV7-4 and TRBJ1-2; D remains ambiguous. Trimming pared 4 bases from V and 4 bases from J, leaving 13 bases between. The length of the CDR3 is 14 residues. Germline V gene lookup returns CDR1 SGHVT and CDR2 SQSDAQ. CDR3 in DNA: TGTGCCAGCAGCTCAAGCCAGGATTGCTATGGCTACACCTTC. Translating gives CASSSSQDCYGYTF.

This clone was counted only a few times. The genes are TRBV18 and TRBJ1-4; D might be TRBD1 (5 bases). The V gene lost 5 bases and the J gene lost 5 bases, with 12 bases spanning the gap. The CDR3 length is 14 residues. CDR1 and CDR2 from the germline V gene are KGHSH and LQKENI. The CDR3 coding sequence is TGTGCCAGCTCAACACAGGTCTTAAATGAAAAACTGTTTTTT. Translating it yields CASSTQVLNEKLFF.

This clone was counted a few times. The chain employs TRBV6-5 and TRBJ1-6, with a possible D match to TRBD1 (6 bases). Trimming took 7 bases from V and 8 from J, leaving 18 bases between them. The CDR3 contains 15 residues. Germline values: CDR1 MNHEY, CDR2 SVGAGI. CDR3 sequence reads: CASMRGHLNYSPLHF. The CDR3 DNA sequence: TGTGCCAGCATGCGGGGACACCTGAACTATTCACCCCTCCACTTT.

The rearrangement uses TRBV6-5 and TRBJ2-1; D might be TRBD2 (7 bases). The CDR3 is 14 residues long. Looked up from germline, CDR1 is MNHEY and CDR2 is SVGAGI. V lost 7 bases and J lost 1, with 11 bases in between. The CDR3 nucleotides are TGTGCCAGCAAGGGGGGGGGTTCCTACAATGAGCAGTTCTTC. This encodes CASKGGGSYNEQFF.

The chain couples TRBV28 to TRBJ1-2; D unclear. The CDR3 totals 15 residues. Germline V gene data show CDR1 as MDHEN and CDR2 as SYDVKM. Trimming took 2 bases from V and 4 from J, leaving 14 bases between them. Here the CDR3 reads CASSLAGGRSYGYTF. The CDR3 nucleotides are TGTGCCAGCAGTTTAGCGGGCGGGAGGTCCTATGGCTACACCTTC.

This chain links TRBV28 with TRBJ1-2, with D possibly being TRBD1 (6 bases). Trimming removed 2 bases from V and 0 bases from J, with 16 bases in between. CDR3 length: 17 residues. Germline V gene lookup returns CDR1 MDHEN and CDR2 SYDVKM. CDR3 loop: CASSLMIFRDTNYGYTF. Here the CDR3 DNA reads TGTGCCAGCAGTTTAATGATTTTTAGGGACACTAACTATGGCTACACCTTC.

The J gene is TRBJ2-7, the V gene TRBV5-4; D is unclear. This CDR3 region has 14 residues. Germline V lookup: CDR1 SGHNT, CDR2 YYREEE (reference sequence). Trimming cost V 4 bases and J 0 bases, with 11 bases left between them. The CDR3 reads CASSAGFSSYEQYF. As DNA, the CDR3 is TGTGCCAGCAGCGCAGGATTTAGCTCCTACGAGCAGTACTTC.

The chain couples TRBV16 to TRBJ2-7, with D unresolved. The CDR3 loop spans 14 amino acids. Germline loops: CDR1 KGHSY, CDR2 FQNENV. V lost 2 bases and J lost 9, with 17 bases in between. The CDR3 sequence is CASSQRSTTLGQYF. Here the CDR3 DNA reads TGTGCCAGCAGCCAACGTTCTACCACGCTAGGGCAGTACTTC.

The chain carries TRBV29-1 and TRBJ1-1; 7 nucleotides align to TRBD1. CDR3 length: 14 amino acids. V was pared by 0 bases and J by 1 base, with 2 bases of the junction left unmatched. Germline V gives CDR1 SQVTM, CDR2 ANQGSEA. The CDR3 region is CSVEDRTGNTEAFF. The CDR3 coding sequence is TGCAGCGTTGAAGACCGGACAGGGAACACTGAAGCTTTCTTT.